The rows below give T cell receptor beta chains drawn from one sample of a study of CD8 T cells in Susac syndrome. TCRdb independently ran MiXCR on the immunoSEQ multiplex PCR reads; one entry per CDR3 protein. The sample gives approximately 110,000 distinct CDR3 sequences, more than 85% of which show up once; over 0.3% is in the top ten. Input material: CD8+ T cells from PBMCs. The receptors come from a human donor with multiple sclerosis. The CDR3 runs from the conserved cysteine through the conserved F or W. The D gene is left open where the match is weak. Some rows mark clone size as missing; the rest say once, few, many or name a class of expanded clone.

TRBV7-9,18,NA,NA,TRBJ2-4,CASSLALAAGAKKNIQYF
TRBV7-2,15,NA,NA,TRBJ2-2,CASSSTGYDTGELFF
TRBV7-3,13,NA,NA,TRBJ1-6,CASSYAGNSPLHF
TRBV29-1,14,NA,NA,TRBJ1-3,CSVEVPRSGNTIYF
TRBV4-1,14,NA,NA,TRBJ2-5,CASSQDRLLGTQYF
TRBV4-1,14,NA,NA,TRBJ2-7,CASSQPGNLYEQYF
TRBV27,16,TRBD1,NA,TRBJ2-1,CASSFLGQGMDNEQFF
TRBV15,19,TRBD1,NA,TRBJ1-2,CATSRGLRDRGSTNYGYTF
TRBV9,15,NA,NA,TRBJ1-2,CASSVGRSLAYGYTF
TRBV29-1,11,NA,NA,TRBJ2-1,CSVRAYNEQFF
TRBV5-4,14,NA,few,TRBJ1-2,CASSFPGTNYGYTF
TRBV24-1,14,TRBD1,once,TRBJ1-5,CATSEPDRGQPQHF
TRBV19,13,TRBD2,NA,TRBJ2-1,CASWASGGNEQFF
TRBV6-1,17,TRBD1,NA,TRBJ2-1,CASSEALDRGYRNEQFF
TRBV6-5,19,TRBD2,NA,TRBJ2-1,CASSYDLASGRASYNEQFF
TRBV15,20,NA,once,TRBJ1-1,CATSRDRGGGLRGAGGEAFF
TRBV7-9,17,TRBD1,once,TRBJ1-2,CASSLATGQGRSYGYTF